This T cell receptor beta chain stems from a study of shared T cell receptors in the human thymus. Method: immunoSEQ multiplex PCR; TCRdb's copy keeps in-frame clones and lacks some. This table holds under 850,000 clones, around 87% found once. CDR1 is PRHDT and CDR2 is FYEKMQ in the germline V gene (reference sequence). Trimming shortened V by 6 bases and J by 6 bases, and 28 bases separated the two germline ends. The CDR3 is made up of 18 amino acids. The sample was also linked to a second study, of human thymus T cells. As that study records: It was healthy Finnish infants having corrective surgery for congenital heart defects who were the donors. The source of the thymus tissue was resections taken during corrective heart surgery. V and J genes seemed to be used with bias in thymic and blood repertoires. Related research described thymic repertoires that were highly overlapping among unrelated individuals.

This receptor was taken from a boy under three years old with a congenital heart defect. Sequences were obtained from thymocytes. This chain joins TRBV13 and TRBJ2-3; no firm D call. The CDR3 region is CASRDRGAAFFFGDTQYF. The CDR3 nucleotides read TGTGCCAGCAGAGATCGAGGAGCCGCTTTTTTTTTCGGGGATACGCAGTATTTT. Combining the CDR3 with reference TRBV13 and TRBJ2-3 gives the whole variable domain AAGVIQSPRHLIKEKRETATLKCYPIPRHDTVYWYQQGPGQDPQFLISFYEKMQSDKGSIPDRFSAQQFSDYHSELNMSSLELGDSALYFCASRDRGAAFFFGDTQYFGPGTRLTVL.